This T cell receptor beta chain emerged from a study of radiation and T cells in renal cell carcinoma. The table came from immunoSEQ multiplex PCR; TCRdb's copy has only in-frame clones and leaves some out. Of approximately 150,000 clones listed, roughly 90% are singletons. Documented time point: blood 4 weeks post-SBRT, at nephrectomy. Sample treatment: 15 Gy SBRT to primary tumor, nephrectomy 4 weeks later. Serial blood draws occurred at baseline and 2 and 4 weeks post-SBRT. Germline CDR1 and CDR2: SGDLS and YYNGEE. V gave up 0 bases and J gave up 5 bases, with 6 bases separating them. CDR3 length: 13 residues.

The sequencing used blood, collected from a patient whose treatment included radiotherapy and nephrectomy. The chain employs TRBV9 and TRBJ2-1, with D unresolved. This clonotype was obtained from a woman aged 45-60 years with renal cell carcinoma. DNA of the CDR3: TGTGCCAGCAGCGTAGCCCAGGACAATGAGCAGTTCTTC. Protein product: CASSVAQDNEQFF.